These 29 T cell receptor beta chains share one sample of origin, sequenced in a study of T cells after yellow fever vaccination. MiXCR, run by TCRdb on the 5' RACE reads, gives a single entry per CDR3 protein. The sample carries about 240,000 distinct CDR3 sequences, about 7% recorded once. Sequenced here: CD4+ T cells sorted from PBMCs, sampled 15 days after the yellow fever booster vaccination. Every receptor here comes from a young man who received the YFV17D yellow fever vaccine.

In this sample, this clonotype turned up a few times. The V call is TRBV6-2 or TRBV6-3, the J call TRBJ2-7; 10 positions match TRBD2. Trimming took 4 bases from V and 5 from J; bases not matched to a gene: 8. Germline values: CDR1 MNHEY, CDR2 SVGEGT. This CDR3 is built from 15 residues. The CDR3 DNA is TGTGCCAGCAGTTCTCCTAGCGGGAGAGAACACGAGCAGTACTTC. It codes for CASSSPSGREHEQYF.

This clonotype occurred many times. This chain uses TRBV30 with TRBJ1-1; D is undetermined. CDR1 and CDR2 (germline): GTSNPN, SVGIG (reference sequence). Trimming shortened V by 4 bases and J by 6 bases, and 15 bases separated the two germline ends. This CDR3 spans 13 amino acids. The CDR3 sequence is CAWTRRDASEAFF. DNA of the CDR3: TGTGCCTGGACCAGGAGGGATGCGTCTGAAGCTTTCTTT.

This clonotype was picked up many times. The rearrangement joins TRBV29-1 to TRBJ1-2; no firm D call. The CDR3 sequence is 12 residues long. The ends were cut back, 4 bases at V and 7 bases at J, with 13 bases in the middle. CDR1 and CDR2 from the germline V gene are SQVTM and ANQGSEA. The DNA of the CDR3 is TGCAGCGTTGTGGACCCGGGAGGTGGCTACACCTTC. Residues: CSVVDPGGGYTF.

This clonotype was recorded a few times. This sequence joins TRBV7-9 and TRBJ2-1; 10 bases align to TRBD2. This CDR3 is 15 amino acids long. CDR1 is SEHNR and CDR2 is FQNEAQ in the germline V gene (reference sequence). Trimming cost V 6 bases and J 2 bases; bases outside gene matches: 4. The CDR3, as DNA: TGTGCCAGCAGGGCTAGCGGGAGTCCCTACAATGAGCAGTTCTTC. Translated: CASRASGSPYNEQFF.

The table lists this clonotype with a few counts. J is TRBJ2-7 and V is TRBV18; D not resolved. The germline V gene has CDR1 KGHSH and CDR2 LQKENI. This CDR3 comprises 15 residues. Trimming removed 3 bases from V and 3 bases from J, with 15 bases in between. DNA of the CDR3: TGTGCCAGCTCACCTGGACCTTCCCCCCTCTACGAGCAGTACTTC. Its translation is CASSPGPSPLYEQYF. Based on the CDR3 plus reference TRBV18 and TRBJ2-7, the full variable domain is NAGVMQNPRHLVRRRGQEARLRCSPMKGHSHVYWYRQLPEEGLKFMVYLQKENIIDESGMPKERFSAEFPKEGPSILRIQQVVRGDSAAYFCASSPGPSPLYEQYFGPGTRLTVT.

There are many counts of this clonotype. This chain connects TRBV29-1 to TRBJ2-5; D ambiguous. CDR1 is SQVTM, CDR2 ANQGSEA, per germline. This CDR3 has 12 residues. Trimming removed 5 bases at V and 2 bases at J, with 9 bases between. The CDR3 region has the DNA TGCAGCGTTTGGGCTTATCAAGAGACCCAGTACTTC. Protein sequence: CSVWAYQETQYF.

This clonotype was seen more than once but under ten times. This chain joins TRBV18 and TRBJ2-5; D might be TRBD2 (5 bases). The CDR3 length is 14 residues. V was cut by 2 bases and J by 2 bases, with 9 bases left in between. Per the germline V gene, CDR1 is KGHSH and CDR2 is LQKENI. This CDR3 is CASSPGLPQETQYF. CDR3 in DNA: TGTGCCAGCTCACCAGGACTGCCACAAGAGACCCAGTACTTC.

This clonotype showed up many times. This chain joins TRBV20-1 and TRBJ2-2; D is possibly TRBD1 or TRBD2 (5 bases each). V was shortened by 6 bases and J by 4 bases, with 21 bases between the two germline ends. This CDR3 contains 16 residues. Looked up from germline, CDR1 is DFQATT and CDR2 is SNEGSKA (reference sequence). The CDR3 spells CSATPAGRVTTGELFF. CDR3 bases: TGCAGTGCCACTCCGGCGGGCAGGGTAACCACCGGGGAGCTGTTTTTT.

This clonotype is a singleton in its sample. One junction end disagrees with the germline gene, perhaps due to a read error. The chain couples TRBV12-3 or TRBV12-4 to TRBJ2-5; 13 bases align to TRBD2. The length of the CDR3 is 18 residues. The CDR3, as DNA: TGTGCCCGCAGTTTAGTGGGACTAGCGGGATCGGGCCAAGAGACCCAGTACTTC. Its protein is CARSLVGLAGSGQETQYF.

Details on this clonotype: A clone one base away is much larger, so this may be a read error. V usage is TRBV18 and J usage is TRBJ2-5; D gene uncertain. The CDR3 has 13 amino acids. Germline V lookup: CDR1 KGHSH, CDR2 LQKENI. CDR3 amino acids: CASSRQDQENQYF. The CDR3 coding sequence is TGTGCCAGCTCAAGGCAGGACCAAGAGAACCAGTACTTC.

This clonotype was observed many times. The chain combines TRBV15 with TRBJ2-3; no definite D call. V shed 1 base and J shed 2 bases, with 7 bases lying between them. Germline assignment: CDR1 LNHNV and CDR2 YYDKDF (reference sequence). This CDR3 comprises 14 residues. The CDR3 sequence: CATSRVGNTDTQYF. CDR3 coding DNA: TGTGCCACCAGCAGAGTGGGGAACACAGATACGCAGTATTTT. The full variable domain, in which reference TRBV15 and TRBJ2-3 provide the parts outside the CDR3, is DAMVIQNPRYQVTQFGKPVTLSCSQTLNHNVMYWYQQKSSQAPKLLFHYYDKDFNNEADTPDNFQSRRPNTSFCFLDIRSPGLGDTAMYLCATSRVGNTDTQYFGPGTRLTVL.

In its sample, this clonotype was seen a few times. The chain employs TRBV7-3 and TRBJ2-1; 8 nucleotides align to TRBD2. CDR1 and CDR2 from the germline V gene are SGHTA and FQGTGA. The CDR3 runs to 16 residues. V shed 0 bases, J shed 8 bases, and the junction held 9 bases outside the gene matches. Written as DNA, the CDR3 is TGTGCCAGCAGCTTAACGGGGGGGACTAGATATTATGAGCAGTTCTTC. It encodes CASSLTGGTRYYEQFF.

V and J are TRBV19 and TRBJ2-3; D is unresolved. This CDR3 comprises 16 residues. CDR1 is LNHDA and CDR2 is SQIVND in the germline V gene (reference sequence). V lost 3 bases, J lost 0 bases, and 13 bases lay in between. CDR3 sequence reads: CASSIARLTSTDTQYF. The CDR3 coding sequence is TGTGCCAGTAGTATCGCCAGACTTACCAGCACAGATACGCAGTATTTT.

This clonotype was counted many times. This rearrangement joins TRBV12-3 or TRBV12-4 to TRBJ2-3, with a tentative D call TRBD2 (5 bases). Trimming shortened V by 7 bases and J by 6 bases, and 11 bases separated the two germline ends. The CDR3 contains 12 residues. The CDR3 sequence: CASTRGEDTQYF. CDR3 DNA: TGTGCCAGCACCCGGGGAGAGGATACGCAGTATTTT.

A few counts support this clonotype. The chain joins TRBV5-5 to TRBJ2-5, with D maybe TRBD2 (6 bases). This CDR3 has 15 residues. CDR1 is SGHKS and CDR2 is YYEKEE in the germline V gene (reference sequence). The V end was cut by 1 base, the J end by 5 bases, with 15 bases between. The CDR3 sequence is CASSLSTSRRETQYF. CDR3 coding DNA: TGTGCCAGCAGCTTGAGTACTAGCAGGCGGGAGACCCAGTACTTC.

The CDR3 loop reads CASSRRAGLNEKLFF. The CDR3 DNA follows: TGCGCCAGCAGTCGACGGGCCGGACTGAATGAAAAACTGTTTTTT. The chain uses TRBV5-1 and TRBJ1-4; no reliable D call. Trimming shortened V by 5 bases and J by 5 bases, and 16 bases separated the two germline ends. Germline V gene sequence: CDR1 SGHRS, CDR2 YFSETQ. The CDR3 is 15 residues long. The complete variable domain, with remaining parts taken from reference TRBV5-1 and TRBJ1-4, reads KAGVTQTPRYLIKTRGQQVTLSCSPISGHRSVSWYQQTPGQGLQFLFEYFSETQRNKGNFPGRFSGRQFSNSRSEMNVSTLELGDSALYLCASSRRAGLNEKLFFGSGTQLSVL.

The sample holds a few counts of this clonotype. The chain combines TRBV19 with TRBJ1-6, with D tentatively TRBD1 (6 bases). Germline values: CDR1 LNHDA, CDR2 SQIVND (reference sequence). This CDR3 region has 14 residues. V was cut by 6 bases and J by 8 bases, with 14 bases left in between. CDR3 amino acids: CASRGAGRDSPLHF. The CDR3 bases are TGTGCCAGTAGGGGGGCAGGGCGGGATTCACCCCTCCACTTT.

The V gene is TRBV5-1, the J gene TRBJ2-5; 10 nucleotides line up with TRBD2. The V and J ends lost 9 bases and 0 bases, in that order; junction bases with no gene match: 5. This CDR3 contains 14 residues. The germline CDR1 and CDR2 sequences are SGHRS and YFSETQ. The CDR3 is CATRTSGDQETQYF. CDR3 coding DNA: TGCGCCACCCGGACTAGCGGAGACCAAGAGACCCAGTACTTC.

The chain has TRBV20-1 and TRBJ2-1, with no clear D. The CDR3 covers 13 residues. Trimming shortened V by 4 bases and J by 9 bases, and 16 bases separated the two germline ends. Germline-derived CDR1 and CDR2 are DFQATT and SNEGSKA (reference sequence). This chain's CDR3 is CSATPPRRGEQFF. DNA for the CDR3: TGCAGTGCTACACCCCCGAGGCGCGGTGAGCAGTTCTTC.

The chain recombines TRBV7-2 with TRBJ2-3; 10 nucleotides agree with TRBD1. The CDR3 is made up of 15 amino acids. From germline, CDR1 is SGHTA and CDR2 FQGNSA. Losses at the gene ends were 5 bases for V and 1 base for J; bases not matched to a gene: 3. The DNA of the CDR3 is TGTGCCAGCAGCGCGACAGGGGGCCGCACAGATACGCAGTATTTT. This translates into CASSATGGRTDTQYF.

This sequence joins TRBV12-3 or TRBV12-4 and TRBJ2-5; 7 nucleotides match TRBD2. V lost 3 bases, J lost 5 bases, and 6 bases stayed unmatched. The CDR3 length is 14 residues. The DNA for the CDR3 is TGTGCCAGCAGTTTTGGCGGGAGCTCCGAGACCCAGTACTTC. Protein: CASSFGGSSETQYF.

This clonotype was detected a few times. The V call is TRBV7-8, the J call TRBJ1-5; 8 nucleotides align to TRBD1. The CDR3 has 14 amino acids. Germline V gene sequence: CDR1 SGHVS, CDR2 FQNEAQ. After removal of 6 bases from V and 2 bases from J, the junction contained 3 bases not matched to a gene. CDR3 in amino acids: CASRKTGGNQPQHF. CDR3 in DNA: TGTGCCAGCAGGAAGACAGGGGGCAATCAGCCCCAGCATTTT.

This clonotype has only a few counts. The chain carries TRBV4-2 and TRBJ2-7, with D tentatively TRBD2 (6 bases). This CDR3 spans 19 amino acids. V shed 7 bases and J shed 0 bases, with 28 bases lying between them. Germline values: CDR1 LGHNA, CDR2 YNFKEQ. Here the CDR3 DNA reads TGTGCCAGCACCCCACTCGGGGGAACTTTAGCGAGGAGCTCCTACGAGCAGTACTTC. Protein sequence: CASTPLGGTLARSSYEQYF.

Details on this clonotype: Just one base apart from a much larger clone, this may be a read error. V gene TRBV14 combines with J gene TRBJ2-7; no clear D. Germline CDR1 is SGHDN and CDR2 is FVKESK. This CDR3 comprises 14 residues. CDR3 region: CASSQMRPPYGQYF. CDR3 nucleotides: TGTGCCAGCAGCCAGATGCGGCCCCCCTACGGGCAGTACTTC. Full variable domain (rest looked up from reference TRBV14 and TRBJ2-7): EAGVTQFPSHSVIEKGQTVTLRCDPISGHDNLYWYRRVMGKEIKFLLHFVKESKQDESGMPNNRFLAERTGGTYSTLKVQPAELEDSGVYFCASSQMRPPYGQYFGPGTRLTVT.

This clonotype was seen a handful of times. The chain carries TRBV6-1 and TRBJ2-7; 8 bases agree with TRBD2. The junction had 5 bases not matched to a gene; V was cut back by 5 bases and J by 2 bases. CDR1 is MNHNS and CDR2 is SASEGT in the germline V gene. The CDR3 covers 14 residues. CDR3 sequence reads: CASSKRESPYEQYF. As DNA, the CDR3 is TGTGCCAGCAGTAAGCGGGAGTCCCCCTACGAGCAGTACTTC.

This clonotype has at least ten counts. The chain carries TRBV29-1 and TRBJ2-3, with 10 bases identical to TRBD2. Germline loops: CDR1 SQVTM, CDR2 ANQGSEA. The CDR3 totals 16 residues. The ends lost 3 bases at V and 0 bases at J; junction bases unmatched: 6. CDR3 bases: TGCAGCGTTGATATAGCGGGAGGTATGAGCACAGATACGCAGTATTTT. This gives the protein CSVDIAGGMSTDTQYF.

The rearrangement uses TRBV5-1 and TRBJ2-7; 8 bases fit TRBD1. Germline trimming cut 4 bases from V and 2 bases from J; bases unmatched to any gene: 11. The germline gives CDR1 SGHRS, CDR2 YFSETQ. The CDR3 has 16 residues. The CDR3 loop reads CASSPPTGTGTYEQYF. The CDR3 DNA is TGCGCCAGCAGCCCACCCACCGGGACAGGCACCTACGAGCAGTACTTC. The full variable domain, its missing parts supplied by reference TRBV5-1 and TRBJ2-7, is KAGVTQTPRYLIKTRGQQVTLSCSPISGHRSVSWYQQTPGQGLQFLFEYFSETQRNKGNFPGRFSGRQFSNSRSEMNVSTLELGDSALYLCASSPPTGTGTYEQYFGPGTRLTVT.

This chain joins TRBV6-2 or TRBV6-3 and TRBJ2-5; D unresolved. V lost 3 bases and J lost 4, with 6 bases in between. Germline V gene data show CDR1 as MNHEY and CDR2 as SVGEGT. CDR3 length: 12 amino acids. CDR3 sequence reads: CASSYVGETQYF. The CDR3 coding sequence is TGTGCCAGCAGTTATGTGGGAGAGACCCAGTACTTC.

This clonotype was seen repeatedly, ten times or more. The CDR3 DNA follows: TGTGCCATCAGTGATTCCCTAGCGGGAGTTGAGACCCAGTACTTC. Its protein product is CAISDSLAGVETQYF. J is TRBJ2-5 and V is TRBV10-3; 10 bases agree with TRBD2. V gave up 3 bases and J gave up 5 bases; unmatched junction bases: 6. From germline, CDR1 is ENHRY and CDR2 SYGVKD. CDR3 length: 15 amino acids.